This passage covers 9 T cell receptor beta chains from one sample sequenced in a study of cytomegalovirus exposure and HLA in healthy donors (dated 2017 in TCRdb). The library was built by means of the immunoSEQ multiplex PCR assay. The multiplex PCR relied on a mix of 60 forward primers for TCR Vbeta segments and 13 reverse primers for TCR Jbeta segments. In its TCRdb copy, this immuneACCESS table keeps in-frame sequences only and misses some clones. Where compared with another copy, unresolved V genes explain less than half of these, and the others have no known cause. Across this sample there are roughly 150,000 clones, with roughly four fifths seen only once. Of the sample, approximately 1% is held by the ten largest clones. Sequenced sample: PBMCs. All receptors come from a woman aged 40 to 50 in good health and CMV-seronegative.

The chain employs TRBV5-1 and TRBJ2-2; maybe TRBD1 (5 bases). The CDR3 runs to 14 residues. Deletions cut 0 bases from V and 7 bases from J, with 10 bases between. The germline V gene has CDR1 SGHRS and CDR2 YFSETQ. The CDR3 region has the DNA TGCGCCAGCAGCTTGGATGGGGCTTACGGGGAGCTGTTTTTT. It is translated as CASSLDGAYGELFF.

The chain recombines TRBV11-1 with TRBJ2-5; D may be TRBD2 (5 bases). The length of the CDR3 is 13 residues. Germline assignment: CDR1 SGHAT and CDR2 FQDESV (reference sequence). V was shortened by 7 bases and J by 5 bases, with 14 bases between the two germline ends. In nucleotides, the CDR3 is TGTGCCAGCACCGCGCGGGCAGAGGAGACCCAGTACTTC. Protein product: CASTARAEETQYF.

V and J are TRBV11-2 and TRBJ2-1; 10 positions match TRBD1. Trimming took 5 bases from V and 15 from J; bases not matched to a gene: 25. There are 18 residues in the CDR3. Germline CDR1 is SGHAT and CDR2 is FQNNGV. The CDR3: CASSPRGPGQGFDGKGFF. The CDR3 region has the DNA TGTGCCAGCAGCCCAAGGGGGCCGGGACAGGGGTTTGATGGGAAAGGGTTCTTC.

The gene calls are TRBV27 and TRBJ2-3, with 7 bases identical to TRBD2. This CDR3 is 15 amino acids long. Germline V lookup: CDR1 MNHEY, CDR2 SMNVEV (reference sequence). The V and J ends lost 0 bases and 3 bases, in that order; junction bases with no gene match: 3. The CDR3 here is CASSLSFGGTDTQYF. CDR3 nucleotide sequence: TGTGCCAGCAGTTTATCATTCGGGGGGACAGATACGCAGTATTTT.

The CDR3 loop reads CASSVGQRNTEAFF. For the CDR3, the DNA is TGTGCCAGCAGCGTGGGACAGCGGAACACTGAAGCTTTCTTT. The chain carries TRBV9 and TRBJ1-1; 7 nucleotides align to TRBD1. The V segment lost 2 bases and the J segment 1 base; nucleotides outside the gene matches: 2. The CDR3 has 14 amino acids. Germline CDR1 and CDR2: SGDLS and YYNGEE.

This chain uses TRBV28 with TRBJ2-7; 8 bases fit TRBD1. The CDR3 consists of 14 residues. Germline CDR1 MDHEN, CDR2 SYDVKM. Trimming at V came to 3 bases and at J to 3 bases, leaving 4 bases not matched to a gene. This CDR3 is CASSFSTGVYEQYF. Written as DNA, the CDR3 is TGTGCCAGCAGTTTTTCGACAGGGGTCTACGAGCAGTACTTC.

The J gene is TRBJ2-7, the V gene TRBV28, with 9 bases lining up with TRBD2. V shed 5 bases and J 3 bases; nucleotides not matched to a gene: 5. The CDR3 runs to 14 residues. The V gene's germline CDR1 is MDHEN and CDR2 SYDVKM. CDR3 sequence: CASSLSGGNYEQYF. The CDR3, as DNA: TGTGCCAGCAGTCTTAGCGGGGGCAACTACGAGCAGTACTTC.

This clone was seen more than once but under ten times. The chain is built from TRBV5-6 and TRBJ2-7, with D perhaps matching TRBD2 (6 bases). Germline loops: CDR1 SGHDT, CDR2 YYEEEE. Trimming removed 0 bases from V and 0 bases from J, with 13 bases in between. The CDR3 length is 16 residues. CDR3 bases: TGTGCCAGCAGCTTGGGGGTCGCGGGGTACTCCTACGAGCAGTACTTC. Its translation: CASSLGVAGYSYEQYF. The whole variable domain, filled in from reference TRBV5-6 and TRBJ2-7, reads DAGVTQSPTHLIKTRGQQVTLRCSPKSGHDTVSWYQQALGQGPQFIFQYYEEEERQRGNFPDRFSGHQFPNYSSELNVNALLLGDSALYLCASSLGVAGYSYEQYFGPGTRLTVT.

The rearrangement uses TRBV28 and TRBJ1-2; 7 nucleotides line up with TRBD1. Germline CDR1 and CDR2: MDHEN and SYDVKM. This CDR3 is 15 amino acids long. The V and J ends lost 5 bases and 5 bases, in that order; junction bases with no gene match: 11. As DNA, the CDR3 is TGTGCCAGCAGTCCCCGACAGGGTCCCATTTATGGCTACACCTTC. The encoded protein is CASSPRQGPIYGYTF.